This T cell receptor beta chain was identified during a study of regulatory T cells in long-lasting Graves disease. Both iRepertoire HTBI primers and Arm-PCR of CDR3 regions were used to build the TCR beta libraries. TCRdb passed the multiplex PCR reads through MiXCR, listing each CDR3 protein once. Of about 470,000 distinct CDR3 sequences in the sample, less than 25% are singletons; the top ten hold 7% to 10%. Documented time point: persistent/refractory GD, antithyroid drugs over 5 years with positive TRAb. PBMCs were the source of the RNA used for TCR sequencing. CDR1 and CDR2 from the germline V gene are GTSNPN and SVGIG (reference sequence). The CDR3 sequence is 14 residues long. The V gene lost 0 bases and the J gene lost 4 bases, with 12 bases spanning the gap. General study results and limits: Whereas new patients shared 966 public clonotypes, persistent patients shared more, at under 3,500. Sample size was small, which may have lowered accuracy. Favored usage of TRBV28, TRBJ1-2 and TRBJ2-5 was recorded in persistent disease.

Note on this clonotype: Its antigen is not known.

The sample was peripheral blood mononuclear cells (PBMCs), taken when the disease was refractory, from a patient treated with antithyroid drugs. The chain recombines TRBV30 with TRBJ2-5; no clear D. This clonotype originated in a female donor with Graves disease. DNA for the CDR3: TGTGCCTGGAGTGTAGGGTGGGCTTCAGAGACCCAGTACTTC. This gives the protein CAWSVGWASETQYF.